Each of the 8 T cell receptor beta chains below was sequenced from the same sample in a study of CD8 T cells in ankylosing spondylitis (dated by TCRdb to the late 2010s). What the study reported, not specific to this receptor: A TCR beta motif of several highly homologous amino acid variants appeared characteristic of blood from ankylosing spondylitis patients.

The protocol used for the library was 5' RACE. The listed sequencing device is Illumina HiSeq 2500. TCRdb itself trimmed the public reads at Q25 with fastp, ran MiXCR and retained productive beta chains. Each CDR3 protein gets just one entry, which takes the most common genes and DNA from the rows behind it. Within this sample are about 750,000 distinct CDR3 sequences, with roughly 19% of them counted one time only. The ten most abundant clones make up about 19% of the sample. Antigen specificity for these receptors is unknown. The sample taken for sequencing was blood, either unsorted or a sorted T cell fraction (not recorded which). All receptors derive from a male donor with ankylosing spondylitis.

The chain couples TRBV29-1 to TRBJ2-1; 11 bases line up with TRBD2. The V gene's germline CDR1 is SQVTM and CDR2 ANQGSEA. With 6 bases clipped from V and 4 bases from J, the junction kept 11 bases outside the gene matches. This CDR3 has 16 residues. CDR3 sequence: CSVAGPGLADYNEQFF. The DNA of the CDR3 is TGCAGCGTCGCAGGACCGGGACTAGCGGATTACAATGAGCAGTTCTTC.

The table lists this clonotype with many counts. The chain links TRBV5-6 to TRBJ2-1; 7 nucleotides agree with TRBD2. With V trimmed by 3 bases and J by 4 bases, 10 bases remained unmatched. Germline V gene lookup returns CDR1 SGHDT and CDR2 YYEEEE. The CDR3 length is 16 residues. This chain's CDR3 is CASSYRGAGRYNEQFF. CDR3 sequence (DNA): TGTGCCAGCAGCTACCGGGGAGCGGGGCGATACAATGAGCAGTTCTTC. Filled out from reference TRBV5-6 and TRBJ2-1, the complete variable domain reads DAGVTQSPTHLIKTRGQQVTLRCSPKSGHDTVSWYQQALGQGPQFIFQYYEEEERQRGNFPDRFSGHQFPNYSSELNVNALLLGDSALYLCASSYRGAGRYNEQFFGPGTRLTVL.

This clonotype has more than one count but fewer than ten. This sequence joins TRBV20-1 and TRBJ2-2; D might be TRBD2 (5 bases). From germline, CDR1 is DFQATT and CDR2 SNEGSKA (reference sequence). With 3 bases removed from V and 0 bases from J, the gap between germline ends came to 23 bases. This CDR3 is 19 amino acids long. The CDR3 nucleotides read TGCAGTGCTAGGGGTCTGGGAGTGCGAGCCGAATCGAACACCGGGGAGCTGTTTTTT. Encoded protein: CSARGLGVRAESNTGELFF.

In this sample, this clonotype turned up once. The chain couples TRBV5-5 to TRBJ2-1; D remains ambiguous. Germline-derived CDR1 and CDR2 are SGHKS and YYEKEE (reference sequence). Deletions cut 6 bases from V and 0 bases from J, with 10 bases between. The CDR3 consists of 14 residues. The CDR3 nucleotides are TGTGCCAGCACGTTGGAAAGCTCCTACAATGAGCAGTTCTTC. It translates to CASTLESSYNEQFF.

Turning to this clonotype: The junction departs from germline at one end; a sequencing error may be responsible. The chain is built from TRBV6-5 and TRBJ1-3, with D unclear. The germline V gene encodes CDR1 MNHEY and CDR2 SVGAGI. The CDR3 is made up of 14 amino acids. The CDR3 region has the DNA TGTGCCAGCAGTTACGGGAGCTCTGGAAACCCCATATATTTT. This sequence encodes CASSYGSSGNPIYF.

The V gene is TRBV5-1, the J gene TRBJ2-5; TRBD1 matches at 8 bases. V was pared by 0 bases and J by 5 bases, with 12 bases of the junction left unmatched. The germline CDR1 and CDR2 sequences are SGHRS and YFSETQ. The CDR3 runs 17 residues. The CDR3 DNA follows: TGCGCCAGCAGCTTGGGCCGGACAGGGCGTCCCCAGGAGACCCAGTACTTC. Translated, it gives CASSLGRTGRPQETQYF.

There are a few counts of this clonotype. The chain carries TRBV4-2 and TRBJ2-3; D assignment may be TRBD1 or TRBD2 (5 bases each). From germline, CDR1 is LGHNA and CDR2 YNFKEQ. The CDR3 contains 19 residues. V was shortened by 0 bases and J by 1 base, with 20 bases between the two germline ends. The CDR3 DNA follows: TGTGCCAGCAGCCAAGATCCACGACGGTCCCAGGGAGGCACAGATACGCAGTATTTT. Protein product: CASSQDPRRSQGGTDTQYF.

As for this clonotype: An end of the junction does not agree with germline; a read error may underlie this. The chain carries TRBV28 and TRBJ2-7; tentatively, D is TRBD1 or TRBD2 (5 bases each). Per the germline V gene, CDR1 is MDHEN and CDR2 is SYDVKM. The CDR3 totals 13 residues. The CDR3: CASTVLTNRDPHF. CDR3 coding DNA: TGTGCCAGCACTGTTTTAACGAACCGGGACCCGCACTTC.